Each of the 10 T cell receptor beta chains below was sequenced from the same sample in a study of T cell responses to AZD1222 COVID-19 vaccine. Assay: immunoSEQ multiplex PCR; the TCRdb copy retains only in-frame clones and omits some. Among 150,000 to 200,000 clones listed, about 92% were seen once. The sample consisted of peripheral blood, taken 28 days after the second AZD1222 dose. These receptors came from an adult who received the AZD1222 COVID-19 vaccine.

The V gene is TRBV28, the J gene TRBJ1-1; D remains ambiguous. Germline V gene sequence: CDR1 MDHEN, CDR2 SYDVKM. Trimming cost V 5 bases and J 4 bases, with 11 bases left between them. The CDR3 is 13 amino acids. As DNA, the CDR3 is TGTGCCAGCAGTAGCACTCCTCCCACTGAAGCTTTCTTT. Translated, it gives CASSSTPPTEAFF.

The gene calls are TRBV30 and TRBJ1-3; D is unresolved. The CDR3 runs 14 residues. V gave up 7 bases and J gave up 0 bases, with 13 bases separating them. Per germline, CDR1 GTSNPN and CDR2 SVGIG (reference sequence). CDR3 DNA sequence: TGTGCCTATACGTTGGGATACTCTGGAAACACCATATATTTT. Protein product: CAYTLGYSGNTIYF.

The J gene is TRBJ2-1, the V gene TRBV11-2; 11 bases fit TRBD2. J gave up 2 bases and V 3 bases, and 3 bases lay outside the gene matches. The CDR3 covers 16 residues. Germline lookup yields CDR1 SGHAT and CDR2 FQNNGV. CDR3 DNA: TGTGCCAGCAGCTTTTTGACTAGCGGGGCCTACAATGAGCAGTTCTTC. This sequence encodes CASSFLTSGAYNEQFF.

V usage is TRBV5-4 and J usage is TRBJ2-2; D is possibly TRBD2 (5 bases). V gave up 4 bases and J gave up 1 base, with 14 bases separating them. The CDR3 loop spans 16 amino acids. Germline values: CDR1 SGHNT, CDR2 YYREEE (reference sequence). CDR3 amino acids: CASSPPPAGNTGELFF. The CDR3 DNA reads TGTGCCAGCAGCCCCCCTCCGGCGGGGAACACCGGGGAGCTGTTTTTT. The variable domain in full, with the rest retrieved from reference TRBV5-4 and TRBJ2-2, is ETGVTQSPTHLIKTRGQQVTLRCSSQSGHNTVSWYQQALGQGPQFIFQYYREEENGRGNFPPRFSGLQFPNYSSELNVNALELDDSALYLCASSPPPAGNTGELFFGEGSRLTVL.

V is TRBV6-2 or TRBV6-3 and J is TRBJ2-1; TRBD2 aligns across 8 bases. This CDR3 is built from 17 residues. The germline V gene encodes CDR1 MNHEY and CDR2 SVGEGT. V gave up 0 bases and J gave up 4 bases; unmatched junction bases: 8. The CDR3 DNA sequence: TGTGCCAGCAGTTACTCGGAGGCGGGAGGCGTGTACAATGAGCAGTTCTTC. Amino acids: CASSYSEAGGVYNEQFF.

V is TRBV6-5 and J is TRBJ1-2; D possibly corresponds to TRBD1 (5 bases). The length of the CDR3 is 15 residues. Germline V gene sequence: CDR1 MNHEY, CDR2 SVGAGI. Trimming pared 7 bases from V and 4 bases from J, leaving 19 bases between. CDR3 sequence: CASTVGAAPAYGYTF. For the CDR3, the DNA is TGTGCCAGCACCGTTGGGGCCGCACCGGCCTATGGCTACACCTTC.

This chain connects TRBV15 to TRBJ1-2; maybe TRBD1 (5 bases). This CDR3 region has 13 residues. Germline CDR1 and CDR2: LNHNV and YYDKDF (reference sequence). The germline V and J ends were trimmed by 1 base and 8 bases, with 11 bases remaining between them. Here the CDR3 DNA reads TGTGCCACCAGCAGAGCGGGGGTGGAAGGCTACACCTTC. Its translation: CATSRAGVEGYTF.

This clone occurred once. The chain joins TRBV10-3 to TRBJ1-1; maybe TRBD1 (6 bases). CDR1 is ENHRY and CDR2 is SYGVKD in the germline V gene. Trimming removed 4 bases from V and 1 base from J, with 16 bases in between. The CDR3 is 16 residues long. CDR3 bases: TGTGCCATCAGTGGGTCGGAGGCAGGGGCGAACACTGAAGCTTTCTTT. Protein: CAISGSEAGANTEAFF.

The rearrangement uses TRBV11-3 and TRBJ2-3; 7 bases match TRBD2. V shed 5 bases and J 6 bases; nucleotides not matched to a gene: 20. Germline values: CDR1 SGHNT, CDR2 YENEEA. The CDR3 spans 18 residues. CDR3 DNA: TGTGCCAGCAGCCCGGGAGGTTCCGGGTCCGGGTTACGGGATACGCAGTATTTT. Protein sequence: CASSPGGSGSGLRDTQYF.

The genes are TRBV6-5 and TRBJ1-6, with D possibly being TRBD1 (6 bases). The CDR3 sequence is 15 residues long. Germline CDR1 reads MNHEY; CDR2 reads SVGAGI. V was trimmed by 5 bases and J by 7 bases, leaving 15 bases between them. DNA of the CDR3: TGTGCCAGCAGTCGGTCGGACAGTCCAAATTCACCCCTCCACTTT. It codes for CASSRSDSPNSPLHF.